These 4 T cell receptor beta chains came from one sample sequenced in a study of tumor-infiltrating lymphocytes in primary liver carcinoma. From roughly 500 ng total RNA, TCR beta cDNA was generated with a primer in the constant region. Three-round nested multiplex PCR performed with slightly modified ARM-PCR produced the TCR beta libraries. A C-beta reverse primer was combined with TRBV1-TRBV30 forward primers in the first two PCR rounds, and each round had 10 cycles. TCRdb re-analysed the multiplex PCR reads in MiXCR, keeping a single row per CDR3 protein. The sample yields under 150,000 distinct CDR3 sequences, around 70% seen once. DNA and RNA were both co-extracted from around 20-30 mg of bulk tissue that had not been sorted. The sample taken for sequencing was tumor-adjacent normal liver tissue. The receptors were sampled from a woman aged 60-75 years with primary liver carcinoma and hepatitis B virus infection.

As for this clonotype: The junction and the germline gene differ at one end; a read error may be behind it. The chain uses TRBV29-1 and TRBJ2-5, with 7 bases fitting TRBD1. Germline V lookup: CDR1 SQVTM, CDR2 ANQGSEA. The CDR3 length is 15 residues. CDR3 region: CSVVGSTGEGETQYF. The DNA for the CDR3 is TGCAGCGTTGTAGGTTCCACAGGGGAAGGAGAGACTCAGTACTTC.

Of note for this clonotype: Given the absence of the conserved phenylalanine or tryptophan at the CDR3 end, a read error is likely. DNA for the CDR3: TGTGCCAGCAGTAAGGGCTCCTACGAGCAGTACCTC. Translation gives CASSKGSYEQYL. The gene calls are TRBV28 and TRBJ2-7, with D unclear. The length of the CDR3 is 12 residues. CDR1 is MDHEN and CDR2 is SYDVKM in the germline V gene. V shed 5 bases and J shed 0 bases, with 5 bases lying between them.

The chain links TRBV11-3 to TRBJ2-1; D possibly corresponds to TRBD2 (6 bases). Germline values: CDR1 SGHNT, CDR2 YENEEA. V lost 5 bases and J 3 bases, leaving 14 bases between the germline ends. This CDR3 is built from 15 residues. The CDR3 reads CASSRISGVYNEQFF. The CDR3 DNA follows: TGTGCCAGCAGCCGGATTAGCGGAGTCTACAATGAGCAGTTCTTC.

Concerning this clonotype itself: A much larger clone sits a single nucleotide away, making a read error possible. CDR3 DNA: TGTGCCAACAGGACAGGATTCTACGAGCAGTACTTC. Amino acids: CANRTGFYEQYF. The gene calls are TRBV28 and TRBJ2-7; 7 bases match TRBD1. V lost 10 bases, J lost 3 bases, and 6 bases stayed unmatched. Germline CDR1 MDHEN, CDR2 SYDVKM. CDR3 length: 12 amino acids.